The 2 T cell receptor beta chains reported below all come from one sample, sequenced in a study of OX40 agonist ivuxolimab in advanced cancers. Repertoires were generated with immunoSEQ multiplex PCR, while TCRdb's copy carries only in-frame clones and drops some. This table has around 65,000 clones, about 92% appearing once. This specimen was CD4+ or CD8+ T cells sorted from blood, taken in a trial of the OX40 agonist ivuxolimab. These receptors were obtained from an adult with an advanced solid tumor such as melanoma, head and neck, liver or kidney cancer.

The chain employs TRBV11-2 and TRBJ2-2; 7 bases match TRBD2. The CDR3 covers 16 residues. The V and J ends lost 1 base and 1 base, in that order; junction bases with no gene match: 3. Germline CDR1 reads SGHAT; CDR2 reads FQNNGV. This chain's CDR3 is CASSLASSGNTGELFF. In DNA form, the CDR3 reads TGTGCCAGCAGCTTAGCGTCTAGCGGGAACACCGGGGAGCTGTTTTTT.

The rearrangement links TRBV7-3 to TRBJ2-7; no clear D gene. The V gene's germline CDR1 is SGHTA and CDR2 FQGTGA. The CDR3 runs 12 residues. Trimming cost V 2 bases and J 6 bases, with 8 bases left between them. This chain's CDR3 is CASSLVTAEQYF. Written as DNA, the CDR3 is TGTGCCAGCAGCTTAGTAACAGCCGAGCAGTACTTC.